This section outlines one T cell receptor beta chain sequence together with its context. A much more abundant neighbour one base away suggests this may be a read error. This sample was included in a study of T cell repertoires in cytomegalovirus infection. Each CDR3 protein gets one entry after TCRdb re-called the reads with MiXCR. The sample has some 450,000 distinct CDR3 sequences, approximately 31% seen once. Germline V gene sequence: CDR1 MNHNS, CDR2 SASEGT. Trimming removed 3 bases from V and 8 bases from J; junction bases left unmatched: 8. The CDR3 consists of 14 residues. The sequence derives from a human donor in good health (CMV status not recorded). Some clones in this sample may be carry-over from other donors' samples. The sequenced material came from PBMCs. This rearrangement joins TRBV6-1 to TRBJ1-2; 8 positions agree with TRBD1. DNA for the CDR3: TGTGCCAGCAGTGACTCGGGACAGGTGCACGGCTACACCTTC. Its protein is CASSDSGQVHGYTF.